This T cell receptor beta chain was sequenced for a study of blood T cell repertoires in COVID-19. About the research overall: The United States, Italy and Spain provided the acute and convalescent COVID-19 samples.

Original processing notes: Scientists estimated how many nucleated cells there were by amplifying reference gene primers. Data came from immunoSEQ multiplex PCR; TCRdb stores just in-frame clones and leaves some out. For V, J and clone size, that table is used; D and trimming come from the DNA. The data contain 200,000 or so clones, just over 85% of them singletons. CDR3 length: 15 amino acids. The V end was cut by 3 bases, the J end by 5 bases, with 16 bases between. Germline values: CDR1 ENHRY, CDR2 SYGVKD. Participants were aged about 18 to 100 years from 20 to 30 US areas. The chain has TRBV10-3 and TRBJ2-5, with D possibly being TRBD2 (6 bases). Sequenced input: PBMCs or T cells enriched from blood (not recorded which). The receptor's source is a woman in her 40s with acute COVID-19. This chain's CDR3 is CAISDGSGVRETQYF. CDR3 nucleotide sequence: TGTGCCATCAGTGACGGTTCGGGAGTCCGGGAGACCCAGTACTTC.